The 6 T cell receptor beta chains presented below share a single source sample, sequenced in a study of regulatory T cells in long-lasting Graves disease (dated by TCRdb to the early 2020s). Receptor amplification or capture employed multiplex PCR. Instrument used: Illumina HiSeq 4000. TCR beta libraries were built with iRepertoire HTBI primers and Arm-PCR amplification of CDR3 regions. Through fastp at Q25 and MiXCR, TCRdb rebuilt clones from the public reads, retaining in-frame beta chains. Each entry merges the rows of one CDR3 protein and shows their most common DNA and genes. Within this sample are about 420,000 distinct CDR3 sequences, with roughly a quarter of them counted one time only. Of the sample, about a quarter falls within the top ten clones. The time point label corresponds to: persistent/refractory GD, antithyroid drugs over 5 years with positive TRAb. For both TCR sequencing and RNA sequencing, RNA was extracted from PBMCs in TRIzol.

Material: peripheral blood mononuclear cells (PBMCs), obtained when the disease was refractory, from a patient treated with antithyroid drugs. Receptors were obtained from a female donor with Graves disease.

V usage is TRBV6-1 and J usage is TRBJ1-5; D ambiguous. Trimming took 3 bases from V and 2 from J, leaving 11 bases between them. The CDR3 spans 15 residues. CDR1 and CDR2 from the germline V gene are MNHNS and SASEGT. The CDR3 DNA reads as TGTGCCAGCAGTGACATGGGGTCTCGCAATCAGCCCCAGCATTTT. Translated, it gives CASSDMGSRNQPQHF.

There are a few counts of this clonotype. The rearrangement links TRBV6-5 to TRBJ2-7; tentatively, D is TRBD2 (5 bases). CDR1 and CDR2 (germline): MNHEY, SVGAGI. The CDR3 sequence is 15 residues long. Trimming shortened V by 4 bases and J by 2 bases, and 15 bases separated the two germline ends. This chain's CDR3 is CASSSHRDLTYEQYF. Here the CDR3 DNA reads TGTGCCAGCAGTTCTCACCGGGATCTTACCTACGAGCAGTACTTC.

The chain has TRBV2 and TRBJ2-5; a weak D match, TRBD2 (5 bases). This CDR3 contains 15 residues. Trimming removed 1 base from V and 3 bases from J, with 12 bases in between. CDR1 is SNHLY and CDR2 is FYNNEI in the germline V gene. Here the CDR3 reads CASSEVAPGKETQYF. In DNA form, the CDR3 reads TGTGCCAGCAGTGAAGTAGCCCCCGGGAAAGAGACCCAGTACTTC.

The chain couples TRBV19 to TRBJ1-5; D unclear. Germline assignment: CDR1 LNHDA and CDR2 SQIVND (reference sequence). The CDR3 extends over 15 amino acids. Trimming cost V 3 bases and J 5 bases, with 14 bases left between them. DNA of the CDR3: TGTGCCAGTAGTATCGGGCAGGCCCGCTATCAGCCCCAGCATTTT. This translates into CASSIGQARYQPQHF.

In its sample, this clonotype was seen many times. The rearrangement links TRBV28 to TRBJ2-7, with D tentatively TRBD1 or TRBD2 (6 bases each). The CDR3 sequence is 15 residues long. Looked up from germline, CDR1 is MDHEN and CDR2 is SYDVKM. V was clipped by 7 bases and J by 3 bases, with 19 bases between them. The CDR3 DNA reads TGTGCCAGCATGGTCGGAGGGGGACCCTACTACGAGCAGTACTTC. Its translation is CASMVGGGPYYEQYF.

The chain joins TRBV30 to TRBJ1-1, with 8 nucleotides matching TRBD1. This CDR3 comprises 13 residues. V shed 5 bases and J 3 bases; nucleotides not matched to a gene: 5. The V gene's germline CDR1 is GTSNPN and CDR2 SVGIG (reference sequence). CDR3 sequence: CAWRRGRDTEAFF. For the CDR3, the DNA is TGTGCCTGGCGCAGGGGGCGCGACACTGAAGCTTTCTTT.